This record concerns one TCR beta chain sequence. CDR3 length: 14 amino acids. CDR1 and CDR2 from the germline V gene are SNHLY and FYNNEI. Profiled with immunoSEQ multiplex PCR; TCRdb holds only in-frame clones, not every one. The sample includes 70,000 to 95,000 clones, about 88% of them seen just once. This specimen comes from a study of identifying expanded T cells in peripheral blood. This chain connects TRBV2 to TRBJ2-7; 9 bases fit TRBD1. Sample: blood. This TCR was sampled from a person aged 18 to 70 in good health. The CDR3, as DNA: TGTGCTCGGAAATGGGACAGGGACTTGAACGAGCAGTACTTC. This encodes CARKWDRDLNEQYF.